Below, 26 T cell receptor beta chains from the same sample are listed, as sequenced in a study of shared clonotypes between healthy human individuals. The assay was immunoSEQ multiplex PCR, and TCRdb's table has in-frame clones only and misses some. The sample lists 450,000 to 500,000 clones; roughly 80% were seen once. What was sequenced was PBMCs. These receptors all stem from a woman aged 40 to 50 in good health. Some clones in this sample may be carry-over from other donors' samples.

The chain joins TRBV4-1 to TRBJ2-7; D ambiguous. The germline V gene encodes CDR1 MGHRA and CDR2 YSYEKL. The CDR3 runs to 15 residues. The ends were cut back, 0 bases at V and 6 bases at J, with 15 bases in the middle. CDR3 coding DNA: TGCGCCAGCAGCCAAGACCCGGCTGCCCATCGCGAGCAGTACTTC. Its translation is CASSQDPAAHREQYF.

This rearrangement joins TRBV7-9 to TRBJ2-7; 8 nucleotides line up with TRBD2. This CDR3 region has 15 residues. V gave up 4 bases and J gave up 5 bases; unmatched junction bases: 10. Germline CDR1 is SEHNR and CDR2 is FQNEAQ (reference sequence). The DNA of the CDR3 is TGTGCCAGCAGCTCCCCCATTGGACTAGCCCACGAGCAGTACTTC. It codes for CASSSPIGLAHEQYF.

The chain couples TRBV11-2 to TRBJ2-5, with a weak D call TRBD1 (6 bases). CDR3 length: 16 residues. The germline CDR1 and CDR2 sequences are SGHAT and FQNNGV. Trimming left V 1 base short and J 2 bases short, with 14 bases between. The CDR3 nucleotides are TGTGCCAGCAGCTTAGGGTGGGGGCCCGGACAAGAGACCCAGTACTTC. Protein sequence: CASSLGWGPGQETQYF.

The chain has TRBV28 and TRBJ2-2; TRBD2 aligns across 12 bases. V lost 4 bases, J lost 1 base, and 7 bases stayed unmatched. CDR3 size: 18 residues. Germline lookup yields CDR1 MDHEN and CDR2 SYDVKM. CDR3 amino acids: CASSSLAGGYGNTGELFF. CDR3 DNA: TGTGCCAGCAGTTCCCTAGCGGGAGGGTATGGGAACACCGGGGAGCTGTTTTTT.

This chain connects TRBV2 to TRBJ1-5; D gene ambiguous. The CDR3 has 11 amino acids. The germline gives CDR1 SNHLY, CDR2 FYNNEI. V lost 9 bases, J lost 4 bases, and 7 bases lay in between. CDR3 residues: CASGRNQPQHF. Written as DNA, the CDR3 is TGTGCCAGTGGTAGAAATCAGCCCCAGCATTTT.

The J gene is TRBJ1-2, the V gene TRBV6-1, with a weak D call TRBD1 (5 bases). CDR3 length equals 15 residues. V was shortened by 3 bases and J by 3 bases, with 14 bases between the two germline ends. Germline CDR1 reads MNHNS; CDR2 reads SASEGT. As DNA, the CDR3 is TGTGCCAGCAGTGAGGATGGGGTAGGGGACTATGGCTACACCTTC. This gives the protein CASSEDGVGDYGYTF.

The chain combines TRBV25-1 with TRBJ1-2, with D perhaps TRBD1 (5 bases). V lost 4 bases and J lost 4, with 10 bases in between. The CDR3 runs to 13 residues. Germline V gives CDR1 MGHDK, CDR2 SYGVNS. CDR3 in amino acids: CASSAGLGYGYTF. CDR3 DNA sequence: TGTGCCAGCAGTGCAGGGTTGGGCTATGGCTACACCTTC.

The chain recombines TRBV5-1 with TRBJ1-4; TRBD1 aligns across 9 bases. The CDR3 spans 15 residues. Germline V gene sequence: CDR1 SGHRS, CDR2 YFSETQ. The junction had 7 bases not matched to a gene; V was cut back by 4 bases and J by 6 bases. The CDR3 DNA sequence: TGCGCCAGCAGCCCCATACAGGGGGCGGATGAAAAACTGTTTTTT. It yields the protein CASSPIQGADEKLFF.

This clone came up a few times. This CDR3 is also generated by other DNA sequences in the sample. The chain uses TRBV28 and TRBJ2-5, with D maybe TRBD2 (6 bases). The assigned J gene may be wrong: the sequence end matches TRBJ2-7 better. The CDR3 sequence is 14 residues long. Germline V gene sequence: CDR1 MDHEN, CDR2 SYDVKM. CDR3 region: CASSLGLMFYEQYF. CDR3 DNA sequence: TGTGCCAGCAGTTTGGGACTTATGTTTTACGAGCAGTACTTC.

The chain links TRBV4-1 to TRBJ2-3; D remains unclear. This CDR3 has 14 residues. CDR1 is MGHRA and CDR2 is YSYEKL in the germline V gene. The ends were cut back, 1 base at V and 1 base at J, with 6 bases in the middle. As DNA, the CDR3 is TGCGCCAGCAGCCAAGGCTCCGGCACAGATACGCAGTATTTT. It translates to CASSQGSGTDTQYF.

CDR3 amino acids: CASNREGIMGLDRRSITLHTQYF. The CDR3 nucleotides are TGTGCCAGCAACAGGGAGGGGATTATGGGACTAGACCGCCGTTCTATTACCCTACATACGCAGTATTTT. The rearrangement links TRBV28 to TRBJ2-3; 8 nucleotides align to TRBD2. The CDR3 has 23 residues. Trimming removed 7 bases from V and 7 bases from J; junction bases left unmatched: 37. The germline gives CDR1 MDHEN, CDR2 SYDVKM.

This clone was counted only a few times. A far larger clone is only one base removed, so a read error is likely. Other DNA sequences of this sample code for an identical CDR3. The chain has TRBV28 and TRBJ1-2, with D tentatively TRBD1 (5 bases). Germline CDR1 MDHEN, CDR2 SYDVKM. CDR3 length equals 12 residues. CDR3 residues: CASSLLGVGYTF. CDR3 nucleotide sequence: TGTGCAAGCAGTTTACTAGGGGTTGGCTACACCTTC.

CDR3 bases: TGCAGCGTTGTAGACTTAGGGCGAAATGAAGCTTTCTTT. Translated, it gives CSVVDLGRNEAFF. The chain combines TRBV29-1 with TRBJ1-1; D unclear. The V and J ends lost 4 bases and 7 bases respectively, with 16 bases between them. Germline-derived CDR1 and CDR2 are SQVTM and ANQGSEA. This CDR3 is built from 13 residues.

This chain uses TRBV29-1 with TRBJ2-1; D uncertain. The V gene's germline CDR1 is SQVTM and CDR2 ANQGSEA. Trimming pared 3 bases from V and 6 bases from J, leaving 9 bases between. The CDR3 loop spans 12 amino acids. CDR3 protein: CSVDPTPNEQFF. The CDR3 nucleotides read TGCAGCGTTGACCCTACTCCCAATGAGCAGTTCTTC.

For this clone: A far larger clone is one base from this, pointing to a likely read error. This sample also contains other DNA sequences that code for the same CDR3. The chain has TRBV5-6 and TRBJ1-1; D possibly corresponds to TRBD1 (5 bases). Germline CDR1 is SGHDT and CDR2 is YYEEEE. The length of the CDR3 is 14 residues. CDR3 in amino acids: CASSLIRANTEAFF. The CDR3 DNA follows: TGCGCCAGCAGCTTAATCAGGGCGAACACTGAAGCTTTCTTT. Filled out from reference TRBV5-6 and TRBJ1-1, the complete variable domain reads DAGVTQSPTHLIKTRGQQVTLRCSPKSGHDTVSWYQQALGQGPQFIFQYYEEEERQRGNFPDRFSGHQFPNYSSELNVNALLLGDSALYLCASSLIRANTEAFFGQGTRLTVV.

Comments on this clone: This likely reflects a read error, since a far larger clone is one base away. Distinct nucleotide sequences in the sample also encode this CDR3. The rearrangement uses TRBV28 and TRBJ2-5; TRBD2 aligns across 9 bases. After removal of 9 bases from V and 2 bases from J, the junction contained 7 bases not matched to a gene. Germline lookup yields CDR1 MDHEN and CDR2 SYDVKM. This CDR3 contains 14 residues. The DNA for the CDR3 is TGTGCCAGTACGCCAGCGGGAGGACAAGAGACCCAGTACTTC. Translated: CASTPAGGQETQYF.

As to this clone: This is likely an artifact of a read error, given a far larger clone one base away. This sequence joins TRBV18 and TRBJ1-1; D gene unclear. Between the trimmed V and J ends, which lost 10 bases and 0 bases, there was a span of 12 bases. The CDR3 is made up of 13 amino acids. Germline V lookup: CDR1 KGHSH, CDR2 LQKENI. As DNA, the CDR3 is TGTGCCACCGATGGTGATATGAACACTGAAGCTTTCTTT. This gives the protein CATDGDMNTEAFF.

Of note for this clone: This CDR3 is also generated by other DNA sequences in the sample. The rearrangement joins TRBV5-1 to TRBJ1-5; D is ambiguous. This CDR3 region has 15 residues. Germline V lookup: CDR1 SGHRS, CDR2 YFSETQ. Trimming shortened V by 2 bases and J by 4 bases, and 13 bases separated the two germline ends. CDR3 sequence reads: CASSLSPGGNQPQHF. The DNA for the CDR3 is TGCGCCAGCAGCTTAAGCCCGGGTGGGAATCAGCCCCAGCATTTT.

Comments on this clone: A far larger clone is a single base away, which makes a read error likely. The J gene is TRBJ2-7, the V gene TRBV27; D unclear. CDR3 size: 11 residues. Germline-derived CDR1 and CDR2 are MNHEY and SMNVEV (reference sequence). This CDR3 is CASSFLYERYF. For the CDR3, the DNA is TGTGCCAGCAGTTTCCTCTACGAGCGGTACTTC.

The chain links TRBV7-3 to TRBJ2-7; TRBD2 aligns across 12 bases. Germline trimming cut 5 bases from V and 6 bases from J; bases unmatched to any gene: 8. In germline, CDR1 is SGHTA, CDR2 FQGTGA. CDR3 length: 15 residues. In DNA, the CDR3 is TGTGCCAGCAGCCGTCCGACTAGCGGGAGTTCCGAGCAGTACTTC. Translated, it gives CASSRPTSGSSEQYF.

The chain combines TRBV27 with TRBJ2-7; D may be TRBD1 (5 bases). Germline V gene lookup returns CDR1 MNHEY and CDR2 SMNVEV (reference sequence). The CDR3 has 14 residues. Trimming removed 2 bases from V and 4 bases from J, with 12 bases in between. The CDR3 loop reads CASSLMAGIYEQYF. CDR3 DNA: TGTGCCAGCAGTTTAATGGCAGGGATTTACGAGCAGTACTTC.

The J gene is TRBJ2-7, the V gene TRBV18; 7 nucleotides align to TRBD2. CDR1 and CDR2 (germline): KGHSH, LQKENI. The CDR3 has 15 residues. Trimming cost V 2 bases and J 3 bases; bases outside gene matches: 7. CDR3: CASSPGPSGSYEQYF. The CDR3 bases are TGTGCCAGCTCACCAGGACCTAGCGGCAGCTACGAGCAGTACTTC. The variable domain in full, with the rest retrieved from reference TRBV18 and TRBJ2-7, is NAGVMQNPRHLVRRRGQEARLRCSPMKGHSHVYWYRQLPEEGLKFMVYLQKENIIDESGMPKERFSAEFPKEGPSILRIQQVVRGDSAAYFCASSPGPSGSYEQYFGPGTRLTVT.

The rearrangement uses TRBV10-2 and TRBJ2-1, with TRBD2 matching 14 bases. With 7 bases clipped from V and 8 bases from J, the junction kept 4 bases outside the gene matches. The germline V gene has CDR1 WSHSY and CDR2 SAAADI. This CDR3 region has 14 residues. CDR3 region: CASMTSGRAYEQFF. DNA of the CDR3: TGCGCCAGCATGACTAGCGGGAGGGCCTATGAGCAGTTCTTC.

V and J are TRBV5-1 and TRBJ2-7; 11 bases map to TRBD2. The trim removed 4 bases at V and 3 bases at J, leaving 6 bases unmatched. This CDR3 contains 15 residues. CDR1 is SGHRS, CDR2 YFSETQ, per germline. As DNA, the CDR3 is TGCGCCAGCAGCCAATCTAGCGGGAGGCACTACGAGCAGTACTTC. It encodes CASSQSSGRHYEQYF.

This chain uses TRBV2 with TRBJ2-7; 8 positions agree with TRBD1. Germline CDR1 and CDR2: SNHLY and FYNNEI. V lost 10 bases to trimming and J lost 3 bases; unmatched junction nucleotides: 5. The CDR3 totals 12 residues. CDR3: CATMDRVYEQYF. The CDR3 DNA reads as TGTGCCACCATGGACAGGGTCTACGAGCAGTACTTC.

This chain joins TRBV28 and TRBJ2-7; 8 bases are shared with TRBD2. CDR1 is MDHEN, CDR2 SYDVKM, per germline. J lost 4 bases, V lost 2 bases, and 4 bases had no gene match. The CDR3 is made up of 14 amino acids. The CDR3 DNA sequence: TGTGCCAGCAGTTTAATCGGGGGGGTTTACGAGCAGTACTTC. As protein: CASSLIGGVYEQYF.